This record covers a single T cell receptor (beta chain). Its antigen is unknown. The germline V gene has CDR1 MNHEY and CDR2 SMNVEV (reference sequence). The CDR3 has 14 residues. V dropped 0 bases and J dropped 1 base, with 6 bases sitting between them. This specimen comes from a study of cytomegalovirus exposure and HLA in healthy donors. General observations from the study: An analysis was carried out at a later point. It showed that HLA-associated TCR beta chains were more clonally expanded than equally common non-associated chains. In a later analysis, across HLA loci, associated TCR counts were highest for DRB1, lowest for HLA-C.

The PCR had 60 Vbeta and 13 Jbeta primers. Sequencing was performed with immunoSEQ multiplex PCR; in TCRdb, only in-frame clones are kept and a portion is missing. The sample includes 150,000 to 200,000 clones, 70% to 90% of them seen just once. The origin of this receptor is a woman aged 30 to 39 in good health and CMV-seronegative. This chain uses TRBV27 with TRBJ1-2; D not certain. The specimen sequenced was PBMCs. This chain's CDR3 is CASSLSPDNYGYTF. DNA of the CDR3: TGTGCCAGCAGTTTATCTCCAGATAACTATGGCTACACCTTC.